Listed here are 6 T cell receptor beta chains from one sample, sequenced in a study of beta chain features in type 1 diabetes. For these TCRs, the target antigens are not known. Regarding the study as a whole: TCRB CDR3s from Type 1 diabetes patients were moderately but significantly shorter in all four CD4+ subsets.

Expressed TCRB transcripts were sequenced, since all the RNA that had been isolated was reverse transcribed. Sequenced by immunoSEQ multiplex PCR; TCRdb stores in-frame clones only, minus some. The sample carries 640,000 or so clones, roughly 12% recorded once. Sequencing was carried out using naive CD4+ T cells from blood. The receptors were sampled from a man in his late teens or twenties with type 1 diabetes.

Concerning this clone itself: The same CDR3 is also encoded by other DNA sequences in this sample. This sequence joins TRBV5-1 and TRBJ2-5; D is uncertain. V shed 1 base and J shed 4 bases, with 2 bases lying between them. Germline V gene data show CDR1 as SGHRS and CDR2 as YFSETQ. The CDR3 length is 11 residues. In nucleotides, the CDR3 is TGCGCCAGCAGCTTGTTAGAGACCCAGTACTTC. This encodes CASSLLETQYF.

The genes are TRBV30 and TRBJ2-7; D gene ambiguous. CDR3 length equals 14 residues. Trimming left V 0 bases short and J 3 bases short, with 12 bases between. Germline loops: CDR1 GTSNPN, CDR2 SVGIG (reference sequence). The DNA for the CDR3 is TGTGCCTGGAGTGTAGCTCGCGGCCACTACGAGCAGTACTTC. It encodes CAWSVARGHYEQYF.

The rearrangement joins TRBV5-4 to TRBJ2-3; TRBD2 matches at 9 bases. The germline V gene encodes CDR1 SGHNT and CDR2 YYREEE (reference sequence). V shed 0 bases, J shed 2 bases, and the junction held 4 bases outside the gene matches. CDR3 length equals 16 residues. The CDR3 sequence: CASSLGLAGLTDTQYF. The DNA of the CDR3 is TGTGCCAGCAGCTTGGGGCTAGCGGGGCTCACAGATACGCAGTATTTT.

The chain has TRBV7-2 and TRBJ2-3; unclear D gene. The CDR3 runs to 15 residues. The germline CDR1 and CDR2 sequences are SGHTA and FQGNSA. Trimming took off 2 bases at V and 4 bases at J, with 13 bases between the two ends. The CDR3 DNA sequence: TGTGCCAGCAGCTTAAACTCCCCAGGCGCAGATACGCAGTATTTT. It translates to CASSLNSPGADTQYF.

This clone appeared a few times. Other DNA sequences in the sample encode the same CDR3. The chain employs TRBV6-5 and TRBJ2-2, with D unresolved. The CDR3 is 12 residues long. Trimming left V 4 bases short and J 1 base short, with 1 base between. Germline assignment: CDR1 MNHEY and CDR2 SVGAGI. As DNA, the CDR3 is TGTGCCAGCAGTTTGAACACCGGGGAGCTGTTTTTT. This codes for CASSLNTGELFF.

V and J are TRBV10-3 and TRBJ1-6, with 7 bases identical to TRBD1. Looked up from germline, CDR1 is ENHRY and CDR2 is SYGVKD. The CDR3 runs to 15 residues. Trimming at V came to 5 bases and at J to 5 bases, leaving 6 bases not matched to a gene. This CDR3 reads CAISFRGDNNSPLHF. The CDR3 nucleotides read TGTGCCATCAGTTTCAGGGGGGATAATAATTCACCCCTCCACTTT.